These 23 T cell receptor beta chains were sequenced from one sample in a study of blood T cell repertoires in COVID-19. The data were produced by immunoSEQ multiplex PCR, yet TCRdb's version contains in-frame clones alone and is incomplete. The sample yields approximately 210,000 clones, about 86% seen once. Sequencing used PBMCs or T cells enriched from blood (not recorded which). The origin of the receptors is a woman between 45 and 65 years old with acute COVID-19.

This chain connects TRBV7-2 to TRBJ2-1; TRBD2 matches 10 bases. V shed 5 bases and J 8 bases; nucleotides not matched to a gene: 15. This CDR3 region has 17 residues. Per the germline V gene, CDR1 is SGHTA and CDR2 is FQGNSA. CDR3 bases: TGTGCCAGCAGCCCCCAGTGGGTTAGCGGGAGGTCGTATGAGCAGTTCTTC. Translation gives CASSPQWVSGRSYEQFF. Using reference TRBV7-2 and TRBJ2-1 for the parts outside the CDR3, the full variable domain is GAGVSQSPSNKVTEKGKDVELRCDPISGHTALYWYRQSLGQGLEFLIYFQGNSAPDKSGLPSDRFSAERTGGSVSTLTIQRTQQEDSAVYLCASSPQWVSGRSYEQFFGPGTRLTVL.

This rearrangement joins TRBV12-3 or TRBV12-4 to TRBJ1-5, with D possibly matching TRBD1 (5 bases). Between the trimmed V and J ends, which lost 5 bases and 11 bases, there was a span of 13 bases. This CDR3 is built from 12 residues. CDR3 protein: CASSTGGSAQHF. CDR3 nucleotides: TGTGCCAGCAGTACAGGTGGTTCGGCCCAGCATTTT.

This clone was seen only once. This chain links TRBV29-1 with TRBJ2-7; a weak D match, TRBD1 (6 bases). Per the germline V gene, CDR1 is SQVTM and CDR2 is ANQGSEA. CDR3 length: 14 residues. V dropped 5 bases and J dropped 4 bases, with 18 bases sitting between them. Here the CDR3 reads CSVRTGTGPYEQYF. CDR3 in DNA: TGCAGCGTTCGAACAGGGACGGGTCCTTACGAGCAGTACTTC.

The chain combines TRBV4-1 with TRBJ2-7; D remains ambiguous. Germline CDR1 and CDR2: MGHRA and YSYEKL. The CDR3 loop spans 15 amino acids. Deletions cut 1 base from V and 1 base from J, with 11 bases between. Here the CDR3 DNA reads TGCGCCAGCAGCCAAGGTCTTTTCCTTTCCTACGAGCAGTACTTC. This codes for CASSQGLFLSYEQYF.

J is TRBJ2-2 and V is TRBV7-9; 10 nucleotides agree with TRBD1. The V segment lost 7 bases and the J segment 4 bases; nucleotides outside the gene matches: 9. From germline, CDR1 is SEHNR and CDR2 FQNEAQ (reference sequence). The CDR3 sequence is 16 residues long. The CDR3, as DNA: TGTGCCAGCACCTCGCGAGGACAGGGGGTCACCGGGGAGCTGTTTTTT. Amino acid sequence: CASTSRGQGVTGELFF.

The chain joins TRBV14 to TRBJ2-1; 7 bases line up with TRBD1. This CDR3 comprises 13 residues. The V gene end was trimmed by 2 bases and the J gene end by 10 bases; junction bases not matched to a gene: 5. CDR1 is SGHDN and CDR2 is FVKESK in the germline V gene. CDR3 protein: CASSQTGVREQFF. The CDR3 coding sequence is TGTGCCAGCAGCCAAACAGGGGTAAGGGAGCAGTTCTTC.

The V and J genes are TRBV6-5 and TRBJ2-5, with 12 positions matching TRBD2. The CDR3 is 14 residues long. Looked up from germline, CDR1 is MNHEY and CDR2 is SVGAGI. J lost 3 bases, V lost 5 bases, and 1 base had no gene match. The CDR3 is CASSRTSGKETQYF. DNA of the CDR3: TGTGCCAGCAGTCGGACTAGCGGGAAAGAGACCCAGTACTTC.

The sample holds one count of this clone. As the CDR3 is not closed by the conserved phenylalanine or tryptophan, this likely results from a read error. It is unclear where the CDR3 begins or ends on the DNA, so no DNA is shown, and the CDR3 is as TCRdb lists it. The CDR3: CASSVIVEAS. The chain joins TRBV2 to TRBJ1-6. Germline V gives CDR1 SNHLY, CDR2 FYNNEI. The CDR3 is 10 amino acids in total, end residues counted.

The gene calls are TRBV19 and TRBJ2-7; TRBD2 aligns across 8 bases. The CDR3 loop spans 13 amino acids. V trimming: 8 bases; J trimming: 4 bases; junction bases outside the gene matches: 7. CDR1 and CDR2 (germline): LNHDA, SQIVND (reference sequence). DNA for the CDR3: TGTGCCAGTGCACCGGGACTAGGATACGAGCAGTACTTC. It codes for CASAPGLGYEQYF.

This chain uses TRBV7-8 with TRBJ1-6, with D tentatively TRBD1 (5 bases). The CDR3 runs 16 residues. CDR1 and CDR2 from the germline V gene are SGHVS and FQNEAQ. With 1 base removed from V and 6 bases from J, the gap between germline ends came to 13 bases. The DNA of the CDR3 is TGTGCCAGCAGCTTAGTTAGGGCAGGGCTTAATTCACCCCTCCACTTT. Protein product: CASSLVRAGLNSPLHF.

The chain recombines TRBV18 with TRBJ1-3; D is uncertain. CDR1 is KGHSH, CDR2 LQKENI, per germline. The CDR3 extends over 15 amino acids. V shed 4 bases and J shed 0 bases, with 10 bases lying between them. The CDR3 bases are TGTGCCAGCTCACACCCCGGTAGCTCTGGAAACACCATATATTTT. It codes for CASSHPGSSGNTIYF.

This chain links TRBV2 with TRBJ2-2, with D possibly being TRBD1 (5 bases). The germline CDR1 and CDR2 sequences are SNHLY and FYNNEI. The CDR3 has 16 residues. Trimming took 3 bases from V and 7 from J, leaving 18 bases between them. Written as DNA, the CDR3 is TGTGCCAGCAGTGACTTTGCAGGGCCTTACGGCGGGGAGCTGTTTTTT. Residues: CASSDFAGPYGGELFF.

The chain links TRBV7-9 to TRBJ2-1; perhaps TRBD2 as D (6 bases). CDR1 is SEHNR, CDR2 FQNEAQ, per germline (reference sequence). The CDR3 contains 14 residues. The V end was cut by 7 bases, the J end by 5 bases, with 15 bases between. CDR3 amino acids: CASIIGREHNEQFF. CDR3 coding DNA: TGTGCCAGCATCATCGGGCGGGAACACAATGAGCAGTTCTTC.

This sequence joins TRBV6-6 and TRBJ2-4; 7 nucleotides match TRBD1. Germline trimming cut 4 bases from V and 4 bases from J; bases unmatched to any gene: 10. This CDR3 spans 16 amino acids. Per the germline V gene, CDR1 is MNHNY and CDR2 is SVGAGI (reference sequence). The CDR3 nucleotides read TGTGCCAGCAGTTCATTTCCCGGGACAGATAAAAACATTCAGTACTTC. Its protein is CASSSFPGTDKNIQYF.

The chain combines TRBV7-3 with TRBJ2-3, with 14 positions matching TRBD2. Germline values: CDR1 SGHTA, CDR2 FQGTGA. V was clipped by 5 bases and J by 4 bases; unmatched bases: 2. This CDR3 comprises 15 residues. The CDR3 spells CASSPGLAGADTQYF. The CDR3, as DNA: TGTGCCAGCAGCCCGGGACTAGCGGGAGCAGATACGCAGTATTTT.

The V and J genes are TRBV10-2 and TRBJ1-5; 9 nucleotides match TRBD1. The trim removed 3 bases at V and 5 bases at J, leaving 5 bases unmatched. Germline V gene sequence: CDR1 WSHSY, CDR2 SAAADI. The CDR3 has 15 amino acids. The CDR3 DNA reads as TGCGCCAGCAGTGATTGGGACAGGGTGCATCAGCCCCAGCATTTT. Translating gives CASSDWDRVHQPQHF.

The table lists this clone with a count of one. J is TRBJ2-1 and V is TRBV12-3 or TRBV12-4, with D unresolved. The V end was cut by 3 bases, the J end by 2 bases, with 5 bases between. The CDR3 is 13 residues long. The CDR3 DNA follows: TGTGCCAGCAGTTTTCTACCCTACAATGAGCAGTTCTTC. This translates into CASSFLPYNEQFF.

This chain joins TRBV19 and TRBJ1-6; a possible D gene is TRBD1 (6 bases). Per the germline V gene, CDR1 is LNHDA and CDR2 is SQIVND (reference sequence). The CDR3 runs 14 residues. The V end lost 7 bases, the J end lost 10 bases, and 17 bases lay between the germline ends. In nucleotides, the CDR3 is TGTGCCAGTACCACAACAGGGAATCGATCACCCCTCCACTTT. It specifies CASTTTGNRSPLHF.

This rearrangement joins TRBV5-6 to TRBJ2-7; a possible D gene is TRBD2 (5 bases). The V gene lost 1 base and the J gene lost 2 bases, with 10 bases spanning the gap. The CDR3 sequence is 14 residues long. Germline-derived CDR1 and CDR2 are SGHDT and YYEEEE. CDR3 nucleotides: TGTGCCAGCAGCTTGAGTCCGGAGGCCTACGAGCAGTACTTC. This codes for CASSLSPEAYEQYF. The entire variable domain, with the rest obtained from reference TRBV5-6 and TRBJ2-7, is as follows: DAGVTQSPTHLIKTRGQQVTLRCSPKSGHDTVSWYQQALGQGPQFIFQYYEEEERQRGNFPDRFSGHQFPNYSSELNVNALLLGDSALYLCASSLSPEAYEQYFGPGTRLTVT.

The rearrangement uses TRBV27 and TRBJ2-5; no firm D call. Germline values: CDR1 MNHEY, CDR2 SMNVEV (reference sequence). The CDR3 extends over 13 amino acids. V was shortened by 5 bases and J by 0 bases, with 7 bases between the two germline ends. The CDR3 DNA follows: TGTGCCAGCAGTCTCCAGTACCAAGAGACCCAGTACTTC. Translation: CASSLQYQETQYF.

The J gene is TRBJ1-2, the V gene TRBV29-1, with D uncertain. Deletions cut 5 bases from V and 4 bases from J, with 11 bases between. This CDR3 comprises 12 residues. CDR1 is SQVTM, CDR2 ANQGSEA, per germline. CDR3 DNA: TGCAGCGTTTTACAGTCCCTCTATGGCTACACCTTC. Translated, it gives CSVLQSLYGYTF. The full variable domain, rest sourced from reference TRBV29-1 and TRBJ1-2, is SAVISQKPSRDICQRGTSLTIQCQVDSQVTMMFWYRQQPGQSLTLIATANQGSEATYESGFVIDKFPISRPNLTFSTLTVSNMSPEDSSIYLCSVLQSLYGYTFGSGTRLTVV.

The V and J genes are TRBV10-2 and TRBJ2-6; 12 nucleotides line up with TRBD2. Germline CDR1 and CDR2: WSHSY and SAAADI. This CDR3 region has 17 residues. The trim removed 5 bases at V and 0 bases at J, leaving 2 bases unmatched. CDR3 DNA sequence: TGCGCCAGCAGTAGACTAGCGGGGGCCTCTGGGGCCAACGTCCTGACTTTC. This codes for CASSRLAGASGANVLTF.

The genes are TRBV4-3 and TRBJ2-2; TRBD2 matches at 8 bases. The CDR3 spans 16 residues. CDR1 LGHNA and CDR2 YSLEER come from the germline V gene. J was trimmed by 2 bases and V by 1 base; bases with no gene match: 3. The CDR3 DNA reads as TGCGCCAGCAGCCAAGCGGCGGGGGGCAACACCGGGGAGCTGTTTTTT. As protein: CASSQAAGGNTGELFF.